This TCR beta chain was identified during a study of blood T cell repertoires in COVID-19. Trimming took 4 bases from V and 8 from J; bases not matched to a gene: 6. Looked up from germline, CDR1 is KGHSH and CDR2 is LQKENI. This CDR3 is built from 14 residues. Profiling relied on immunoSEQ multiplex PCR, and the TCRdb table lists in-frame clones only, not all of them. The sample contains under 80,000 clones, 80% to 90% of which appear only once. The chain joins TRBV18 to TRBJ1-4, with TRBD1 identical over 8 bases. This TCR was recovered from a man older than 75 in a cohort sampled during active COVID-19. The sequencing input was peripheral blood. This CDR3 is CASSHGQGDEKLFF. DNA of the CDR3: TGTGCCAGCTCACATGGACAGGGTGACGAAAAACTGTTTTTT.